Listed below are T cell receptor beta chains from one sample, sequenced in a study of regulatory T cells in long-lasting Graves disease. TCRdb reprocessed the multiplex PCR reads with MiXCR, giving one entry per CDR3 protein. The data hold about 620,000 distinct CDR3 sequences, with about 16% observed a single time. These sequences were also reported in another study, on T cells in Graves' hyperthyroidism and ophthalmopathy.

Here the sequenced sample was peripheral blood mononuclear cells (PBMCs), taken at new diagnosis, from a patient treated with antithyroid drugs. The receptors were gathered from a woman aged 25 to 45 with Graves disease. Each CDR3 is given with its conserved first and last residue. The order of the fields is D gene, J gene, V gene, clone size, CDR3 DNA, CDR3 protein. D genes are given only for firm matches. Clone size is stated in some rows and not others, as once, few, many or a class when expanded.

>.|TRBJ2-1|TRBV20-1|many
TGCAGTGCTAGAGCATTCGGGGGTGGCAATGAGCAGTTCTTC
CSARAFGGGNEQFF
>.|TRBJ2-5|TRBV28|many
TGTGCCAGCAGCATGGCGGGGTCTCAAGAGACCCAGTACTTC
CASSMAGSQETQYF
>.|TRBJ1-1|TRBV2|many
TGTGCCAGCAGTGGACTTTTCGCCAGGGATGACACTGAAGCTTTCTTT
CASSGLFARDDTEAFF
>.|TRBJ2-1|TRBV2|.
TGTGCCAGCCTTGACTCATTAACTTCCTACAATGAGCAGTTCTTC
CASLDSLTSYNEQFF
>.|TRBJ2-3|TRBV27|.
TGTGCCAGCAGCCGAACCACAGGGTTCGGCACAGATACGCAGTATTTT
CASSRTTGFGTDTQYF
>.|TRBJ1-1|TRBV5-1|many
TGCGCCAGCAGCCCGCAATACAACCGGGACACTGAAGCTTTCTTT
CASSPQYNRDTEAFF
>.|TRBJ2-3|TRBV5-1|few
TGCGCCAGCAGGAGGGACTCCCAGAGCACAGATACGCAGTATTTT
CASRRDSQSTDTQYF
>.|TRBJ2-7|TRBV24-1|few
TGTGCCACCAGTGATTTTAACGTGGCGGGTAACTCCTACGAGCAGTACTTC
CATSDFNVAGNSYEQYF
>TRBD2|TRBJ2-2|TRBV6-2/TRBV6-3|few
TGTGCCAGCAGTCGCCCGGGGAGGGACGCCGGGGAGCTGTTTTTT
CASSRPGRDAGELFF
>TRBD2|TRBJ2-3|TRBV7-9|.
TGTGCCAGCACCACACTAGCGGATATGCAGTATTTT
CASTTLADMQYF
>.|TRBJ2-3|TRBV7-2|many
TGTGCCAGCAGCCACCCCGGGGCGGGGACCAGCACAGATACGCAGTATTTT
CASSHPGAGTSTDTQYF
>.|TRBJ2-7|TRBV5-1|many
TGCGCCAGCAGCTTGACCGGAGCACGGACCTACGAGCAGTACTTC
CASSLTGARTYEQYF
>.|TRBJ1-1|TRBV29-1|many
TGCAGCGTTGAACCTTTTGGGTTAACTGAAGCTTTCTTT
CSVEPFGLTEAFF
>.|TRBJ2-2|TRBV24-1|.
TGTGCCACCAGTTCAGGGGTGATCGTCGCGAACACCGGGGAGCTGTTTTTT
CATSSGVIVANTGELFF
>TRBD2|TRBJ2-3|TRBV7-9|many
TGTGCCAGCAGCTTAGCAGCGGGATCCGATACGCAGTATTTT
CASSLAAGSDTQYF
>TRBD1|TRBJ2-1|TRBV19|.
TGTGCCAGTAGCCGGGACAGGCTGGGTCACAATGAGCAGTTCTTC
CASSRDRLGHNEQFF
>TRBD1|TRBJ2-3|TRBV14|.
TGTGCCAGCAGCCAAGTAGGGACAGGCCCCACGCAGTATTTT
CASSQVGTGPTQYF
>.|TRBJ1-6|TRBV20-1|.
TGCAGTTTGGTGGTTCTTAATAAAAATTCACCCCTCCACTTT
CSLVVLNKNSPLHF
>.|TRBJ1-1|TRBV30|many
TGTGCCTGGAGTGTGCAGTGGACTGAAGCTTTCTTT
CAWSVQWTEAFF
>.|TRBJ1-2|TRBV3-1|few
TGTGCCAGCAGCCAAGGGTTTCGGGCTTCTAACTATGGCTACACCTTC
CASSQGFRASNYGYTF
>TRBD1|TRBJ2-2|TRBV12-3/TRBV12-4|few
TGTGCCAGCAGCCGGGACAGGTACACCGGGGAGCTGTTTTTT
CASSRDRYTGELFF
>.|TRBJ2-1|TRBV24-1|.
TGTGCCACCAGTGATCGAGGACTTCACAATGAGCAGTTCTTC
CATSDRGLHNEQFF
>TRBD2|TRBJ2-1|TRBV20-1|many
TGCAGTGAGACGGGACTAGCGGACAATGAGCAGTTCTTC
CSETGLADNEQFF
>TRBD1|TRBJ1-1|TRBV28|many
TGTGCCAGCAGTCAATCGGACAGGACCAACACTGAAGCTTTCTTT
CASSQSDRTNTEAFF
>.|TRBJ1-1|TRBV5-4|.
TGTGCCAGCAGCTTGGCCTCGGGTTCTGAAGCTTTCTTT
CASSLASGSEAFF
>TRBD1|TRBJ1-1|TRBV2|many
TGTGCCAGCAGTGACCACCATATACCGGGACAGGGGACTGAAGCTTTCTTT
CASSDHHIPGQGTEAFF
>.|TRBJ2-7|TRBV6-5|many
TGTGCCAGCAGTTATCCCGCCATAGGGCATAGTGACTACGAGCAGTACTTC
CASSYPAIGHSDYEQYF
>.|TRBJ1-1|TRBV19|few
TGTGCCAGTAGGAGAGTTGGGGGGGAGAGGTCTGAAGCTTTCTTT
CASRRVGGERSEAFF
>TRBD1|TRBJ1-6|TRBV28|many
TGTGCCAGCAATTTCCGGACAGGGGGACCCTCACCCCTCCACTTT
CASNFRTGGPSPLHF
>.|TRBJ2-7|TRBV28|.
TGTGCCAGCAGTTCACATTCAGTCTACGAGCAGTACTTC
CASSSHSVYEQYF
>TRBD2|TRBJ2-7|TRBV4-1|.
TGCGCCAGCAGCCAACTAGCGGGAGGGTTCTACGAGCAGTACTTC
CASSQLAGGFYEQYF
>.|TRBJ1-2|TRBV27|many
TGTGCCAGCACCAGACACGGAAACTATGGCTACACCTTC
CASTRHGNYGYTF
>TRBD1|TRBJ1-5|TRBV12-3/TRBV12-4|few
TGTGCCAGCAGGGCGGACAGGGGAGGTCAGCCCCAGCATTTT
CASRADRGGQPQHF
>.|TRBJ1-1|TRBV2|many
TGTGCCAGCCGCCCCGAGTCAAGCACTGAAGCTTTCTTT
CASRPESSTEAFF
>TRBD1|TRBJ1-2|TRBV7-3|few
TGTGCCAGCAGCTTTGACAGGGGGCAGGGTGGCTACACCTTC
CASSFDRGQGGYTF
>TRBD1|TRBJ1-2|TRBV6-1|many
TGTGCCAGCAACCTGGGACAGGGGGCGGGTGGCTACACCTTC
CASNLGQGAGGYTF
>.|TRBJ2-1|TRBV28|many
TGTGCCAGCAGTTTAACAGGGTCATTTTTCTTC
CASSLTGSFFF
>.|TRBJ2-7|TRBV7-8|few
TGTGCCAGCAGCTTAGGCGTCGTATGGAGCTCCTACGAGCAGTACTTC
CASSLGVVWSSYEQYF
>TRBD2|TRBJ2-1|TRBV4-1|.
TGCGCCAGCAGCCCTGGACTAGCGGGGGTAAACCCAAGCAATGAGCAGTTCTTC
CASSPGLAGVNPSNEQFF
>TRBD1|TRBJ2-7|TRBV28|many
TGTGCCAGCAGTCGTTCAGGGACAGGGACGAGGGAGCAGTACTTC
CASSRSGTGTREQYF
>TRBD2|TRBJ2-1|TRBV20-1|many
TGCAGTGCTCGAATTCTAGCGGGAGGGATCAATGAGCAGTTCTTC
CSARILAGGINEQFF
>.|TRBJ2-7|TRBV5-4|many
TGTGCCAGCAGCCTCGAGAGGGACTCCTACGAGCAGTACTTC
CASSLERDSYEQYF
>.|TRBJ2-7|TRBV2|few
TGTGCCAGCAGCGGAACTCCGGGACCTACTACCTCCTACGAGCAGTACTTC
CASSGTPGPTTSYEQYF
>TRBD1|TRBJ2-7|TRBV20-1|few
TGCAGTGCTAGAGATCTAATTAGGGGGCGAGGCGAGCAGTACTTC
CSARDLIRGRGEQYF
>TRBD2|TRBJ2-3|TRBV2|many
TGTGCCAGCAAGAGGACTAGCTTAAACCCCACAGATACGCAGTATTTT
CASKRTSLNPTDTQYF
>TRBD1|TRBJ1-1|TRBV25-1|few
TGTGCCAGCTCCTCGCCGGACGGACGACAGGGGGCTGAAGCTTTCTTT
CASSSPDGRQGAEAFF
>TRBD2|TRBJ2-1|TRBV7-9|many
TGTGCCACCTTTACTAGCGGGAGCTCCTACAATGAGCAGTTCTTC
CATFTSGSSYNEQFF
>.|TRBJ2-2|TRBV6-1|few
TGTGCCAGCAAACCTGAGGGGCGGACCGGGGAGCTGTTTTTT
CASKPEGRTGELFF
>.|TRBJ1-1|TRBV20-1|few
TGCAGTGCTAGAGATCATCCTGAAGCTTTCTTT
CSARDHPEAFF